The subject of this entry is one T cell receptor (beta chain). The source of the sample is a study of cytomegalovirus exposure and HLA in healthy donors. It was with 60 Vbeta and 13 Jbeta primers that the PCR ran. Profiling relied on immunoSEQ multiplex PCR, and the TCRdb table lists in-frame clones only, not all of them. Of approximately 140,000 clones in the sample, 70% to 80% were seen once. Specimen: PBMCs. The receptor was isolated from a woman aged 45-59 years in good health and CMV-seronegative.

For the CDR3, the DNA is TGTGCCAGCACCCGACAGGGCCAGGGGCGTTCGGGTGAGCAGTTCTTC. It is translated as CASTRQGQGRSGEQFF. V usage is TRBV27 and J usage is TRBJ2-1, with 7 bases fitting TRBD1. The length of the CDR3 is 16 residues. J gave up 9 bases and V 7 bases, and 18 bases lay outside the gene matches. Germline V CDR1 and CDR2: MNHEY, SMNVEV (reference sequence).